This T cell receptor beta chain originates from a study of shared clonotypes between healthy human individuals. Overall study findings and caveats: Generation probabilities of non-shared clonotypes were lower (relative to those shared by all four donors). A limitation of the genetic and exposure-history diversity represented arose from few donors.

This clone appeared a few times. The antigen is undetermined. Other DNA sequences from this sample encode an identical CDR3 as well. Cells designated naive CD8 were CD45RO-negative and were positively selected for CCR7, with terminally differentiated effector memory CD45RA+ cells excluded. Assay: immunoSEQ multiplex PCR; the TCRdb copy retains only in-frame clones and omits some. The sample has some 1,900,000 clones; less than 95% are singletons. Germline V CDR1 and CDR2: SNHLY, FYNNEI. CDR3 length: 12 residues. V was trimmed by 2 bases and J by 1 base, leaving 2 bases between them. Sequencing was performed on naive CD8+ T cells sorted from blood. This TCR was sampled from a man aged 18 to 30 in good health. The rearrangement uses TRBV2 and TRBJ1-1; D is ambiguous. Here the CDR3 DNA reads TGTGCCAGCAGTGAAACGAACACTGAAGCTTTCTTT. As protein: CASSETNTEAFF. The full variable domain, completed using reference TRBV2 and TRBJ1-1, is EPEVTQTPSHQVTQMGQEVILRCVPISNHLYFYWYRQILGQKVEFLVSFYNNEISEKSEIFDDQFSVERPDGSNFTLKIRSTKLEDSAMYFCASSETNTEAFFGQGTRLTVV.